Described below is a single TCR beta chain sequence and its context. It has no known antigen specificity. No much larger clone is present one base from it, and per-base qualities are unavailable. This sample was taken from a study of CD8 T cells in Susac syndrome (dated by TCRdb to between 2017 and 2020). Looking at the study overall: Whether CD8+ T cell activation and differentiation in Susac syndrome was antigen driven was tested using repertoire sequencing.

High-throughput TCR beta sequencing profiled peripheral blood CD8+ and CD4+ T cells from healthy donors, Susac syndrome patients and multiple sclerosis patients. The multiple sclerosis controls were treatment-naive patients whose relapsing-remitting disease, either stable or active, fulfilled the revised McDonald criteria. CD8+ TEMRA cells were enriched by FACS, while bulk CD8+ and CD4+ T cells were purified by magnetic negative isolation. Blood was drawn into EDTA tubes, processed within 24 hours, and PBMCs were isolated by density gradient centrifugation. PBMCs destined for TCR sequencing were cryopreserved in liquid nitrogen and later thawed in a 37 °C water bath. A purity of at least 90% was achieved for sorted or isolated CD4+, CD8+ and CD8+ TEMRA cells. The junction shows trimming of 3 bases on V and 6 bases on J, and the gene matches do not reach 5 bases of it. There are 14 amino acids in the CDR3, from cysteine to phenylalanine inclusive. The read is trimmed to its CDR3 DNA, 42 bases read in frame from base 1.

The paper's findings and limits, for the study overall: The TCR sequencing and HLA analysis was acknowledged to have included a relatively small number of individuals.

RNA was extracted with the RNeasy kit and about 0.5 to 1 ug was reverse transcribed using random hexamers. The immunoSEQ multiplex PCR assay, which covers 54 Vbeta and 13 Jbeta segments, was used to amplify TCR beta CDR3 regions. PCR amplification bias was corrected using a synthetic template baseline for primer optimization and computational correction. As for how the authors treated the data: Only productive sequences were kept, with reads annotated to V, D and J genes according to IMGT and analyzed in immunoSEQ Analyzer. Clonality was computed as one minus Shannon entropy normalized by log2 of the number of productive unique sequences. For each patient and control, public and private clones were evaluated within the 100 most prevalent clones. Susac-specific clones were defined as absent from healthy and MS cohorts, around 980 published viral clones and other ImmuneACCESS disease sequences. In TCRdb, the public reads were trimmed at Q25 with fastp and aligned with MiXCR, with productive beta chains retained. Each entry is one CDR3 protein sequence, shown with its most common DNA and genes. TCRdb's processing, not the study's, gives the V and J calls here. The sample table shows 150,000 to 250,000 distinct CDR3 sequences, and more than 90% are seen once. Jointly, the top ten make up 0.093% of the sample.

The chain joins TRBV12-3 or TRBV12-4 to TRBJ2-7, and TRBD1 aligns with 10 junction nucleotides. The source is a human donor with multiple sclerosis. Specimen: CD4+ T cells from PBMCs. The sequence in DNA is TGTGCCAGCAGTTTTCGGGACAGGGGCGGCGAGCAGTACTTC. This gives the protein CASSFRDRGGEQYF.